This T cell receptor beta chain originates from a study of graft-versus-host responses after intestinal transplantation. Deletions cut 5 bases from V and 1 base from J, with 11 bases between. CDR3 length equals 14 residues. The germline gives CDR1 ENHRY, CDR2 SYGVKD. On this clone itself: Its antigen is undetermined.

Method: immunoSEQ multiplex PCR; TCRdb's copy keeps in-frame clones and lacks some. This table holds tens of thousands of clones, 95% found once. The TCR comes from a human donor who was the organ donor for an intestinal transplant. The chain joins TRBV10-3 to TRBJ1-1, with D perhaps matching TRBD1 (6 bases). The sequencing here drew on unstimulated CD8+ T cells sorted from spleen or lymph node cells, taken before transplant. CDR3 coding DNA: TGTGCCATCAGTCCACAGGGTGGGAACACTGAAGCTTTCTTT. It encodes CAISPQGGNTEAFF.